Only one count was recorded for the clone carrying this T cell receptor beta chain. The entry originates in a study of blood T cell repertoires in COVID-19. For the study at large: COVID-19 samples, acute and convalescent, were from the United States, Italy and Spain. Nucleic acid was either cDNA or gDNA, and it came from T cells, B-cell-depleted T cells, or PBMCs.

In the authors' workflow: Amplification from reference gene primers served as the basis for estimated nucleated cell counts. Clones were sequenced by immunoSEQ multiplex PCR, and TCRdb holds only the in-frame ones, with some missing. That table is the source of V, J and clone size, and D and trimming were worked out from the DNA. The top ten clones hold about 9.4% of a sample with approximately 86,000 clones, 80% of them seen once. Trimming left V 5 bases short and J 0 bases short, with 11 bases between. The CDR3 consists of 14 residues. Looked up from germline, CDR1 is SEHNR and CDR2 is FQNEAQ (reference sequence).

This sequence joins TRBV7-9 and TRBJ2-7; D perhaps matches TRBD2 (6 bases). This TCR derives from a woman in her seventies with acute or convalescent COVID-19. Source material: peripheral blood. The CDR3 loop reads CASSPSVYSYEQYF. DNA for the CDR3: TGTGCCAGCAGCCCTAGCGTCTACTCCTACGAGCAGTACTTC.